The 6 T cell receptor beta chains reported below all come from one sample, sequenced in a study of shared clonotypes between healthy human individuals. Assay used: immunoSEQ multiplex PCR; TCRdb lists only in-frame clones, some missing. Of approximately 330,000 clones in the sample, roughly 80% were seen once. Sequencing used memory CD4+ T cells sorted from blood. The sample's subset: CD45RA-negative fraction. The origin of the receptors is a man under 40 in good health.

This clone showed up just a few times. The chain employs TRBV28 and TRBJ2-7; a weak D match, TRBD1 (5 bases). The length of the CDR3 is 12 residues. Germline V gene lookup returns CDR1 MDHEN and CDR2 SYDVKM. V lost 6 bases to trimming and J lost 5 bases, with 11 bases between them. The CDR3 reads CASRGQGHEQYF. The CDR3, as DNA: TGTGCCAGCAGAGGGCAGGGTCACGAGCAGTACTTC.

The gene calls are TRBV19 and TRBJ2-7; D possibly corresponds to TRBD1 (5 bases). CDR3 length equals 15 residues. Germline assignment: CDR1 LNHDA and CDR2 SQIVND (reference sequence). Trimming removed 4 bases at V and 4 bases at J, with 17 bases between. The DNA of the CDR3 is TGTGCCAGTAGTACCCAGGGAAGAAGTATTTACGAGCAGTACTTC. Protein: CASSTQGRSIYEQYF.

This clone was detected a few times. V is TRBV29-1 and J is TRBJ2-1; 11 nucleotides line up with TRBD2. This CDR3 is built from 13 residues. The ends lost 6 bases at V and 9 bases at J; junction bases unmatched: 7. Per the germline V gene, CDR1 is SQVTM and CDR2 is ANQGSEA. CDR3 coding DNA: TGCAGCGTCGTTAGCGGGAGGGCCACTGAGCAGTTCTTC. It yields the protein CSVVSGRATEQFF.

The CDR3 DNA reads as TGTGCCAGCAGCCCGGGACAGGGAATATACAATGAGCAGTTCTTC. This codes for CASSPGQGIYNEQFF. J is TRBJ2-1 and V is TRBV5-5; 9 bases match TRBD1. CDR3 length: 15 residues. CDR1 is SGHKS, CDR2 YYEKEE, per germline (reference sequence). J lost 4 bases, V lost 4 bases, and 6 bases had no gene match.

About this clone: Additional DNA sequences in this sample encode the identical CDR3. The V gene is TRBV6-1, the J gene TRBJ1-1, with D perhaps matching TRBD1 (5 bases). Looked up from germline, CDR1 is MNHNS and CDR2 is SASEGT. The CDR3 has 14 amino acids. Trimming left V 2 bases short and J 0 bases short, with 7 bases between. This CDR3 reads CASSEQGMNTEAFF. CDR3 nucleotide sequence: TGTGCCAGCAGTGAACAGGGTATGAACACTGAAGCTTTCTTT.

The chain has TRBV6-5 and TRBJ2-7; 8 bases agree with TRBD1. Looked up from germline, CDR1 is MNHEY and CDR2 is SVGAGI. V lost 5 bases to trimming and J lost 6 bases; unmatched junction nucleotides: 3. The CDR3 is 12 residues long. The CDR3 reads CASSRQGSEQYF. As DNA, the CDR3 is TGTGCCAGCAGTAGACAGGGGAGCGAGCAGTACTTC.